This TCR beta chain was captured by sequencing in a study of blood T cell repertoires in COVID-19. Sequenced by immunoSEQ multiplex PCR; TCRdb stores in-frame clones only, minus some. The table has hundreds of thousands of clones, approximately 84% seen once. This CDR3 has 15 amino acids. Germline V gene sequence: CDR1 KGHDR, CDR2 SFDVKD. V shed 3 bases and J shed 7 bases, with 14 bases lying between them. Specimen: peripheral blood. The J gene is TRBJ2-2, the V gene TRBV24-1; a weak D match, TRBD1 (6 bases). The clonotype originates from a human donor in a cohort sampled during active COVID-19. Here the CDR3 reads CATSDAHRQDGELFF. CDR3 in DNA: TGTGCCACCAGTGATGCGCACCGACAGGACGGGGAGCTGTTTTTT.